The subject of this entry is one T cell receptor (beta chain). Its antigen is not yet known. No base qualities exist here, and no much larger clone lies one base off it. The data belong to a study of post-analysis software for immune sequencing data (dated by TCRdb to about 2015). Concerning the study at large: The recorded disease courses included relapsing-remitting, secondary progressive and progressive-relapsing multiple sclerosis, and some patients had no subtype annotation. A subset of samples was prepared in parallel using single-end sample barcoding, then pooled and co-amplified after Illumina adapter ligation. The multiple sclerosis patient repertoires were compared with 10 or so previously published healthy control repertoires from donors aged roughly 6 to 27 years. What the study reported, not specific to this receptor: The control group was slightly older than the multiple sclerosis patient group. Strong co-clustering of samples prepared in the same batch was shown by direct clustering with F measure, prompting a batch-effect correction. Significantly higher frequencies in patients than in controls were found for a handful of TRBV segments, including TRBV5-6, TRBV5-1 and TRBV20-1. Normalized Chao1 diversity was significantly lower in multiple sclerosis patients than controls, suggesting substantial peripheral T-cell clonal expansion.

The library was generated by PCR. TCRdb records Illumina HiSeq 2500 as the sequencer. To reduce PCR and sequencing biases, unique molecular identifiers were built into the TCR beta cDNA libraries. Every 1 to 10 million input T cells yielded 500,000 or so cDNA molecules, meaning each molecule approximated one T cell. The patient libraries were prepared and sequenced with the same protocol used for the earlier healthy control dataset. Samples belonging to the same batch were prepared together, multiplexed and sequenced on a shared HiSeq lane. On the authors' methods: MIGEC was used to process the raw barcoded reads, and molecular identifier groups with only a single read were discarded before consensus assembly and CDR3 extraction. Clonotype tables were post-analysed with VDJtools, and diversity was normalized by down-sampling all datasets to the smallest sample size. To correct batch-related cross-sample contamination, repertoire overlap clustering matched CDR3 amino acid sequences but not nucleotide sequences. The raw public reads went through TCRdb reprocessing: fastp at Q25, MiXCR clone calling, in-frame beta chains kept. Rows are unified per CDR3 protein, each entry keeping the most common DNA and genes. In this record, the V and J calls reflect TCRdb's handling and not the investigators' own analysis. The sample data list 450,000 to 650,000 distinct CDR3 sequences, and 44% of these were observed just once. The top ten hold 1.5% to 2% of the sample.

To demonstrate the VDJtools post-analysis software, the study profiled TCR beta repertoires from the peripheral blood of under 15 young patients with multiple sclerosis. The multiple sclerosis patients were children and adolescents ranging in age from roughly 6 to 15 years. According to the germline V gene, CDR1 reads MNHEY and CDR2 reads SVGEGT. The CDR3, from cysteine to phenylalanine, totals 16 residues. Only CDR3 DNA remains: 48 bases, in frame from the first base. V is cut back by 4 bases and J by 7 bases, with 14 bases in the junction unmatched. The rearranged chain carries TRBV6-2 or TRBV6-3 and TRBJ2-7, and TRBD2 matches 9 of the central bases. This clonotype originated in a girl aged 10 to 17 with multiple sclerosis. The sample consisted of blood. The CDR3 in this case is CASSSSGTFASGEQYF. The nucleotide sequence reads TGTGCCAGCAGTTCTAGCGGGACGTTCGCTTCGGGGGAGCAGTACTTC.